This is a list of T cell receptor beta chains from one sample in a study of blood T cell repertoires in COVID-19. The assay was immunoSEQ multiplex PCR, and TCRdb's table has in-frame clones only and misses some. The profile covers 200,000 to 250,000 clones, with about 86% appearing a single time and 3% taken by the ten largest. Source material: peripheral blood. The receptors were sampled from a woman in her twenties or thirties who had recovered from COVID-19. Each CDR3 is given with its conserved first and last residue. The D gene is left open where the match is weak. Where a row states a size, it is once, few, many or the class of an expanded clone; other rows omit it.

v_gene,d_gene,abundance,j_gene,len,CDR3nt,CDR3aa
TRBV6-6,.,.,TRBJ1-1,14,TGTGCCAGCAGTCCCAGGACAGAGAACACTGAAGCTTTCTTT,CASSPRTENTEAFF
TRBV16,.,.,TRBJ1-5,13,TGTGCCAGCAGCCAGAGGAGGAATCAGCCCCAGCATTTT,CASSQRRNQPQHF
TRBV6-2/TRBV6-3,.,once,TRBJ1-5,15,TGTGCCAGCAGTTACAAAGCATCAGGGTTTCAGCCCCAGCATTTT,CASSYKASGFQPQHF
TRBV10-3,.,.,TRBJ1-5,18,TGTGCCATCAGTGAGTCGACGCTAACCTTCGGGAGCAATCAGCCCCAGCATTTT,CAISESTLTFGSNQPQHF
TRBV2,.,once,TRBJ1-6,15,TGTGCCAGCAAAAGGGGAAGCTCCTATAATTCACCCCTCCACTTT,CASKRGSSYNSPLHF
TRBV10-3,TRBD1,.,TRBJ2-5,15,TGTGCCATCAGTCGGGGGACAGGGGTCCGGGAGACCCAGTACTTC,CAISRGTGVRETQYF
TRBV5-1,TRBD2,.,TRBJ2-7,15,TGCGCCAGCAGCTTCCTTAGCGGGATAGCCTACGAGCAGTACTTC,CASSFLSGIAYEQYF
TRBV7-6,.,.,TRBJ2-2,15,TGTGCCAGCAGCTTTTCGGGAGTGGGCACCGGGGAGCTGTTTTTT,CASSFSGVGTGELFF
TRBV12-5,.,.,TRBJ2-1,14,TGTGCTAGTGGTTTAGCAGGGGGGAGCTATGAGCAGTTCTTC,CASGLAGGSYEQFF
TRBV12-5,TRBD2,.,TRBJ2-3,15,TGTGCTAGTGGCGCGGGACTAGCGGGATCCTATACGCAGTATTTT,CASGAGLAGSYTQYF
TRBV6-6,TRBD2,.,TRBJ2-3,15,TGTGCCAGCAGTTCGGGACTAGCGGGCACAGATACGCAGTATTTT,CASSSGLAGTDTQYF
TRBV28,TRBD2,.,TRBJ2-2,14,TGTGCCAGTCATCCGGGACTAGCAGCCGGGGAGCTGTTTTTT,CASHPGLAAGELFF
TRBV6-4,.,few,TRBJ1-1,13,TGTGCCAGCAGTGGACAGATGAACACTGAAGCTTTCTTT,CASSGQMNTEAFF
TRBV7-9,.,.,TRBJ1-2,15,TGTGCCAGCAGCTTTAGCCCAGACAGACACTATGGCTACACCTTC,CASSFSPDRHYGYTF
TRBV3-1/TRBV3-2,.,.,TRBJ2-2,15,TGTGCCAGCAGCCAACGGCGGGGGAACACCGGGGAGCTGTTTTTT,CASSQRRGNTGELFF
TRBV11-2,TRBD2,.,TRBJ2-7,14,TGTGCCAGCAGCTTAGGCGGGGGAAACTACGAGCAGTACTTC,CASSLGGGNYEQYF
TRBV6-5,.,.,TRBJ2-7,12,TGTGCCAGCAGTTACGGGGGGGCCGAGCAGTACTTC,CASSYGGAEQYF
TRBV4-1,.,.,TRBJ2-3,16,TGCGCCAGCAGCTCCTTAGCCGGCGGGGACACAGATACGCAGTATTTT,CASSSLAGGDTDTQYF
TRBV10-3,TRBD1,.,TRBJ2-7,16,TGTGCCATCAGTGTATACGGACCGGGACAGGGCGGCGAGCAGTACTTC,CAISVYGPGQGGEQYF
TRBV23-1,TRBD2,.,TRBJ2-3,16,TGCGCCAGCAGTCAGCCGCTAGCGGGAGGGGAAGATACGCAGTATTTT,CASSQPLAGGEDTQYF
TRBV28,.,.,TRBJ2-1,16,TGTGCCAGCAGTTCGCCCGGGACTGTTGCGTACAATGAGCAGTTCTTC,CASSSPGTVAYNEQFF
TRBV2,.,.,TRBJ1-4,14,TGTGCCTACAGGGCTGGGTGGGCTAATGAAAAACTGTTTTTT,CAYRAGWANEKLFF
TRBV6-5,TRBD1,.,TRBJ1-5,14,TGTGCCAGCAGCATGACAGGGGAGAGTCAGCCCCAGCATTTT,CASSMTGESQPQHF
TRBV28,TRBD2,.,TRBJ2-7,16,TGTGCCAGCAGCTCTGAGACTAGCGGGGAGTCCTACGAGCAGTACTTC,CASSSETSGESYEQYF
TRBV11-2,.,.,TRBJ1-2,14,TGTGCCAGCAGCTTAAACGGAGAGAACTATGGCTACACCTTC,CASSLNGENYGYTF
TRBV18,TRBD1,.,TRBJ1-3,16,TGTGCCAGCTCAAGAGAACAGGGGGGCACTGGAAACACCATATATTTT,CASSREQGGTGNTIYF
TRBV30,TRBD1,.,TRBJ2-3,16,TGTGCCTGGAGAAATCCGGGACAGGGTTCCACAGATACGCAGTATTTT,CAWRNPGQGSTDTQYF
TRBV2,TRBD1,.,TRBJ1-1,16,TGTGCCAGCAGCGCGAGGGACAGGGGATTGAACACTGAAGCTTTCTTT,CASSARDRGLNTEAFF
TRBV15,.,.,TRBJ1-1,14,TGTGCCACCAGCACATCTCGGGGGGTCACTGAAGCTTTCTTT,CATSTSRGVTEAFF
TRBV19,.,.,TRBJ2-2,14,TGTGCTACCAATGACCCCTCCGGGACAAGGGAGCTGTTTTTT,CATNDPSGTRELFF
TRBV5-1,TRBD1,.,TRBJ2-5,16,TGCGCCAGCAGCCCATGGACAGGGGGCATGGGGGAGACCCAGTACTTC,CASSPWTGGMGETQYF
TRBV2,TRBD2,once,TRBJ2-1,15,TGTGCCAGCAGTGGGACTAGCGGGAGGGGTCAGGAGCAGTTCTTC,CASSGTSGRGQEQFF
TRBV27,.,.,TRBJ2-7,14,TGTGCCAGCAGTTTACTCGGGACAAACTACGAGCAGTACTTC,CASSLLGTNYEQYF
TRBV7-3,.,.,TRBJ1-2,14,TGTGCCAGCAGCTTCCACGCCGGGATAGAAGGCTACACCTTC,CASSFHAGIEGYTF
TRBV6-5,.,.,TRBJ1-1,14,TGTGCCAGCAAGCAGGGGACGTGGGACACTGAAGCTTTCTTT,CASKQGTWDTEAFF
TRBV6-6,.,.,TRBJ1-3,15,TGTGCCAGCAGATCCAACCGGTGGTCTGGAAACACCATATATTTT,CASRSNRWSGNTIYF
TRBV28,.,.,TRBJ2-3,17,TGTGCCAGCAGTTTATACTCGGCTAGCTACAGCACAGATACGCAGTATTTT,CASSLYSASYSTDTQYF
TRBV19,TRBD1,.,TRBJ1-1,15,TGTGCCAGTAGTGGCCTTGGACAGGGAGTCCCTGAAGCTTTCTTT,CASSGLGQGVPEAFF
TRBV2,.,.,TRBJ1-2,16,TGTGCCAGCAGTGAGGATCCGGGGGGGGCGCGGGAAGGCTACACCTTC,CASSEDPGGAREGYTF
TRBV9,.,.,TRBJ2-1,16,TGTGCCAGCAGCGTAGTATCAGCGGGCGTCGGAGATGAGCAGTTCTTC,CASSVVSAGVGDEQFF